Shown below are 32 T cell receptor beta chains from a single sample sequenced in a study of human T cells and chemical hapten exposure (dated by TCRdb to about 2021). The method behind the library was RACE. Sequencing was performed on a NextSeq 500. TCRdb applied fastp at Q25 and MiXCR to the public reads, then kept only in-frame beta chains. Each entry merges the rows of one CDR3 protein and shows their most common DNA and genes. The sample table contains more than 150,000 distinct CDR3 sequences; only one count was recorded for roughly a quarter of them. In total, the top ten clones hold 2% to 3% of the sample. The label giving this sample's time point can be read as: patch test 3, about 24 weeks after DPC sensitization. What the treatment or condition label conveys for this sample: therapeutic diphenylcyclopropenone sensitization with weekly scalp DPC. The material was whole blood, obtained in connection with sensitization to the hapten diphenylcyclopropenone (DPC). Receptor source: a middle-aged woman with alopecia areata. Some clones in this sample may be carry-over from other donors' samples.

This clonotype was picked up many times. V gene TRBV9 combines with J gene TRBJ1-1; D possibly corresponds to TRBD1 (6 bases). V shed 4 bases and J shed 6 bases, with 16 bases lying between them. Looked up from germline, CDR1 is SGDLS and CDR2 is YYNGEE. CDR3 length equals 14 residues. The CDR3 loop is CASSTDRSGAEAFF. The CDR3 region has the DNA TGTGCCAGCAGCACAGACAGGAGTGGAGCTGAAGCTTTCTTT. Based on the CDR3 plus reference TRBV9 and TRBJ1-1, the full variable domain is DSGVTQTPKHLITATGQRVTLRCSPRSGDLSVYWYQQSLDQGLQFLIQYYNGEERAKGNILERFSAQQFPDLHSELNLSSLELGDSALYFCASSTDRSGAEAFFGQGTRLTVV.

This clonotype has more than one count but fewer than ten. The rearrangement links TRBV6-2 or TRBV6-3 to TRBJ2-5, with D hard to call. Germline values: CDR1 MNHEY, CDR2 SVGEGT. The CDR3 contains 12 residues. V was trimmed by 2 bases and J by 1 base, leaving 2 bases between them. This CDR3 is CASSYPQETQYF. DNA for the CDR3: TGTGCCAGCAGTTACCCCCAAGAGACCCAGTACTTC.

V is TRBV24-1 and J is TRBJ2-7; no firm D call. V lost 0 bases and J 6 bases, leaving 2 bases between the germline ends. There are 11 residues in the CDR3. Germline CDR1 KGHDR, CDR2 SFDVKD. In DNA, the CDR3 is TGTGCCACCAGTGATTTGGTCGAGCAGTACTTC. Residues: CATSDLVEQYF.

This clonotype was recorded a few times. The V and J genes are TRBV7-2 and TRBJ2-7, with no clear D. Trimming removed 1 base from V and 3 bases from J, with 16 bases in between. This CDR3 has 16 residues. Germline V lookup: CDR1 SGHTA, CDR2 FQGNSA. The chain's CDR3 is CASSLVSGPVNYEQYF. In DNA form, the CDR3 reads TGTGCCAGCAGCTTAGTTTCAGGCCCAGTGAACTACGAGCAGTACTTC.

There are a few counts of this clonotype. The CDR3, as DNA: TGTGCCAGCAGTTACACAGTGGCCGGGGGGGAGTTCTTC. Its translation is CASSYTVAGGEFF. The V gene is TRBV6-5, the J gene TRBJ2-1; TRBD2 matches at 8 bases. V lost 2 bases, J lost 14 bases, and 8 bases stayed unmatched. Germline V CDR1 and CDR2: MNHEY, SVGAGI. The CDR3 contains 13 residues.

The chain couples TRBV12-3 or TRBV12-4 to TRBJ2-7, with a weak D call TRBD1 (6 bases). Trimming took 3 bases from V and 0 from J, leaving 12 bases between them. This CDR3 region has 15 residues. CDR3 sequence reads: CASSFGGGLSYEQYF. CDR3 coding DNA: TGTGCCAGCAGTTTTGGGGGCGGACTCTCCTACGAGCAGTACTTC.

The CDR3 loop reads CASSPTSGRFDAQYF. For the CDR3, the DNA is TGTGCCAGCAGCCCCACCAGCGGGAGGTTTGATGCGCAGTATTTT. The rearrangement joins TRBV6-2 or TRBV6-3 to TRBJ2-3, with TRBD2 identical over 9 bases. This CDR3 comprises 15 residues. Germline-derived CDR1 and CDR2 are MNHEY and SVGEGT. V shed 6 bases and J 10 bases; nucleotides not matched to a gene: 14.

The chain recombines TRBV7-9 with TRBJ1-2; a weak D match, TRBD1 (5 bases). CDR1 and CDR2 (germline): SEHNR, FQNEAQ (reference sequence). The CDR3 length is 14 residues. V dropped 5 bases and J dropped 8 bases, with 18 bases sitting between them. CDR3 coding DNA: TGTGCCAGCAGCGATACAGGCGGGTCTGAGGGCTACACCTTC. It translates to CASSDTGGSEGYTF.

The table lists this clonotype with a few counts. The rearrangement joins TRBV6-2 or TRBV6-3 to TRBJ2-1; perhaps TRBD2 as D (6 bases). Germline-derived CDR1 and CDR2 are MNHEY and SVGEGT. V was cut by 8 bases and J by 9 bases, with 23 bases left in between. The CDR3 consists of 15 residues. In nucleotides, the CDR3 is TGTGCCAGCGCGGCGGCGGGACGGTACGTGGGTGAGCAGTTCTTC. It specifies CASAAAGRYVGEQFF.

The rearrangement uses TRBV20-1 and TRBJ2-1; TRBD2 matches 12 bases. The length of the CDR3 is 16 residues. CDR1 DFQATT and CDR2 SNEGSKA come from the germline V gene (reference sequence). V was pared by 0 bases and J by 11 bases, with 11 bases of the junction left unmatched. The CDR3 DNA reads as TGCAGTGCTAGAGAAGTCGGGACTAGCGGGCCTCGGAAGCAGTTCTTC. Its translation: CSAREVGTSGPRKQFF.

The rearrangement joins TRBV29-1 to TRBJ1-2; 8 bases align to TRBD1. This CDR3 is 13 amino acids long. V was clipped by 1 base and J by 8 bases; unmatched bases: 6. Per the germline V gene, CDR1 is SQVTM and CDR2 is ANQGSEA. CDR3 nucleotide sequence: TGCAGCGTTGAAGTCCTGACAGGGGAGGGCTACACCTTC. Translating gives CSVEVLTGEGYTF.

This chain uses TRBV4-1 with TRBJ2-1; D may correspond to TRBD1 or TRBD2 (6 bases each). Trimming cost V 5 bases and J 4 bases, with 15 bases left between them. The CDR3 consists of 15 residues. Germline CDR1 and CDR2: MGHRA and YSYEKL. CDR3 in DNA: TGCGCCAGCAGCAGAGGGCAGGGGACTTACAATGAGCAGTTCTTC. This sequence encodes CASSRGQGTYNEQFF.

In nucleotides, the CDR3 is TGCAGCGTGATTAGGGGTGGCGAGCAGTACTTC. The encoded protein is CSVIRGGEQYF. This chain links TRBV29-1 with TRBJ2-7, with D possibly matching TRBD1 (5 bases). V shed 6 bases and J shed 6 bases, with 12 bases lying between them. The CDR3 runs 11 residues. In germline, CDR1 is SQVTM, CDR2 ANQGSEA.

The chain's CDR3 is CASRQHTGTGMHNEQFF. The CDR3, as DNA: TGTGCCAGCAGGCAACACACCGGGACAGGGATGCATAATGAGCAGTTCTTC. The chain employs TRBV6-1 and TRBJ2-1, with 9 bases matching TRBD1. CDR1 and CDR2 (germline): MNHNS, SASEGT. The V and J ends lost 6 bases and 7 bases, in that order; junction bases with no gene match: 16. The CDR3 has 17 residues.

This clonotype has at least ten counts. CDR3 sequence reads: CSVGGRSYNEQFF. In DNA, the CDR3 is TGCAGCGTTGGAGGCAGGTCCTACAATGAGCAGTTCTTC. The rearrangement uses TRBV29-1 and TRBJ2-1; no clear D gene. Germline V gene lookup returns CDR1 SQVTM and CDR2 ANQGSEA. The V gene lost 4 bases and the J gene lost 1 base, with 8 bases spanning the gap. This CDR3 has 13 amino acids.

On this clonotype itself: This may come from a read error, since a much larger clone is one base off. This CDR3 reads CSARGDSNQPQHF. Written as DNA, the CDR3 is TGCAGTGCTAGGGGAGATAGCAATCAGCCCCAGCATTTT. The chain links TRBV20-1 to TRBJ1-5, with no clear D. V lost 3 bases, J lost 0 bases, and 6 bases lay in between. This CDR3 contains 13 residues. Per the germline V gene, CDR1 is DFQATT and CDR2 is SNEGSKA (reference sequence).

The chain carries TRBV6-2 or TRBV6-3 and TRBJ1-3, with no clear D. There are 15 residues in the CDR3. Germline CDR1 is MNHEY and CDR2 is SVGEGT. V was pared by 7 bases and J by 0 bases, with 13 bases between. In DNA, the CDR3 is TGTGCCAGCATCCCTTCGCGTGACTCTGGAAACACCATATATTTT. Amino acids: CASIPSRDSGNTIYF.

This clonotype was counted a few times. The gene calls are TRBV29-1 and TRBJ2-7; 8 nucleotides line up with TRBD1. Germline CDR1 SQVTM, CDR2 ANQGSEA. J was trimmed by 5 bases and V by 4 bases; bases with no gene match: 4. The CDR3 covers 12 residues. The CDR3 DNA reads as TGCAGCGTTGGACAGGGGAGCAACGAGCAGTACTTC. Residues: CSVGQGSNEQYF.

This chain links TRBV12-3 or TRBV12-4 with TRBJ2-2, with 7 bases aligning to TRBD1. The trim removed 7 bases at V and 5 bases at J, leaving 13 bases unmatched. CDR3 size: 16 residues. CDR3 sequence: CASTDPGQHTTGELFF. In nucleotides, the CDR3 is TGTGCCAGCACAGATCCGGGACAGCACACAACCGGGGAGCTGTTTTTT.

In this sample, this clonotype turned up a few times. The chain couples TRBV24-1 to TRBJ1-5; 8 bases map to TRBD1. V dropped 3 bases and J dropped 0; count of bases not matched to a gene: 6. The CDR3 totals 17 residues. Germline V CDR1 and CDR2: KGHDR, SFDVKD. As DNA, the CDR3 is TGTGCCACCAGTGATCACACAGGGGGACCTAGCAATCAGCCCCAGCATTTT. This encodes CATSDHTGGPSNQPQHF.

In regard to this clonotype: A clone one base away is much larger, so this may be a read error. The chain joins TRBV29-1 to TRBJ2-7; D remains ambiguous. Germline loops: CDR1 SQVTM, CDR2 ANQGSEA. The CDR3 spans 12 residues. CDR3 bases: TGCAGCGCTAGGACGGGTTCCTACGGGCAGTACTTC. Translation gives CSARTGSYGQYF.

This clonotype showed up just a few times. J is TRBJ2-1 and V is TRBV5-4; D may be TRBD2 (6 bases). In germline, CDR1 is SGHNT, CDR2 YYREEE (reference sequence). V lost 0 bases to trimming and J lost 0 bases, with 10 bases between them. The CDR3 is made up of 16 amino acids. The DNA of the CDR3 is TGTGCCAGCAGCTTGGGCGGGGCGAGCTCCTACAATGAGCAGTTCTTC. It translates to CASSLGGASSYNEQFF.

The chain is built from TRBV7-2 and TRBJ2-3; unclear D gene. V gave up 0 bases and J gave up 4 bases, with 2 bases separating them. The CDR3 runs to 12 residues. Germline CDR1 SGHTA, CDR2 FQGNSA. CDR3 region: CASSLAADTQYF. The CDR3 bases are TGTGCCAGCAGCTTAGCAGCAGATACGCAGTATTTT.

This clonotype was seen a few times. The CDR3 coding sequence is TGTGCCAGCAGGGGGTCGGGTCTCTCCTACGAGCAGTACTTC. Its protein product is CASRGSGLSYEQYF. The chain combines TRBV6-1 with TRBJ2-7; D unresolved. CDR1 is MNHNS, CDR2 SASEGT, per germline. The CDR3 is 14 amino acids. V lost 6 bases and J 0 bases, leaving 12 bases between the germline ends.

Worth noting for this clonotype: The junction departs from the called germline gene at one end, perhaps through a read error. The chain employs TRBV6-6 and TRBJ2-7; 10 bases agree with TRBD2. The CDR3 sequence is 13 residues long. Per the germline V gene, CDR1 is MNHNY and CDR2 is SVGAGI (reference sequence). The CDR3 loop is CVSSWTSGPVEYF. The CDR3 region has the DNA TGTGTCAGCAGCTGGACTAGCGGCCCTGTCGAGTACTTC.

This clonotype has a handful of counts. The chain employs TRBV6-5 and TRBJ1-6; a weak D match, TRBD1 (5 bases). The V and J ends lost 6 bases and 9 bases respectively, with 12 bases between them. Germline V gives CDR1 MNHEY, CDR2 SVGAGI. The CDR3 sequence is 13 residues long. CDR3 residues: CASRGGSGSPLHF. The DNA for the CDR3 is TGTGCCAGCAGGGGGGGGAGCGGTTCACCCCTCCACTTT.

The rearrangement joins TRBV12-3 or TRBV12-4 to TRBJ1-5; 7 bases line up with TRBD1. There are 13 residues in the CDR3. J gave up 7 bases and V 6 bases, and 6 bases lay outside the gene matches. The CDR3 nucleotides read TGTGCCAGCAGACGGGACAGTGGGCAGCCCCAGCATTTT. Its protein is CASRRDSGQPQHF.

There are a few counts of this clonotype. V is TRBV4-1 and J is TRBJ2-3; D uncertain. The V end lost 1 base, the J end lost 2 bases, and 7 bases lay between the germline ends. The CDR3 runs 14 residues. Per germline, CDR1 MGHRA and CDR2 YSYEKL. CDR3: CASSQVGPTDTQYF. The DNA of the CDR3 is TGCGCCAGCAGCCAAGTCGGACCCACAGATACGCAGTATTTT.

This clonotype showed up just a few times. This chain joins TRBV20-1 and TRBJ2-7, with no clear D. The germline gives CDR1 DFQATT, CDR2 SNEGSKA (reference sequence). Trimming removed 6 bases from V and 7 bases from J, with 16 bases in between. The length of the CDR3 is 12 residues. The DNA of the CDR3 is TGCAGTGCAAGCGCGCCCCGGAGAGAGCAGTACTTC. Translating gives CSASAPRREQYF.

On this clonotype itself: Germline is not matched at one junction end, which may reflect a read error. V usage is TRBV5-1 and J usage is TRBJ2-1; D unresolved. CDR3 length equals 15 residues. Germline V lookup: CDR1 SGHRS, CDR2 YFSETQ. CDR3 residues: CASSLALLSYNGQFF. The CDR3 DNA reads as TGCGCCAGCAGCTTGGCCCTTCTTTCCTACAATGGGCAGTTCTTC.

This clonotype has more than one count but fewer than ten. The chain joins TRBV7-2 to TRBJ2-3; tentatively, D is TRBD1 (6 bases). Germline CDR1 is SGHTA and CDR2 is FQGNSA. Deletions cut 6 bases from V and 6 bases from J, with 13 bases between. This CDR3 is built from 13 residues. CDR3 nucleotide sequence: TGTGCCAGCAGTAGTGTGAGGGGGGATACGCAGTATTTT. Amino acid sequence: CASSSVRGDTQYF.

This sequence joins TRBV5-1 and TRBJ2-3, with D perhaps TRBD1 or TRBD2 (5 bases each). Per the germline V gene, CDR1 is SGHRS and CDR2 is YFSETQ. Trimming cost V 0 bases and J 0 bases, with 5 bases left between them. The CDR3 loop spans 14 amino acids. CDR3 in DNA: TGCGCCAGCAGCTTGGGGGACAGCACAGATACGCAGTATTTT. Its protein product is CASSLGDSTDTQYF.